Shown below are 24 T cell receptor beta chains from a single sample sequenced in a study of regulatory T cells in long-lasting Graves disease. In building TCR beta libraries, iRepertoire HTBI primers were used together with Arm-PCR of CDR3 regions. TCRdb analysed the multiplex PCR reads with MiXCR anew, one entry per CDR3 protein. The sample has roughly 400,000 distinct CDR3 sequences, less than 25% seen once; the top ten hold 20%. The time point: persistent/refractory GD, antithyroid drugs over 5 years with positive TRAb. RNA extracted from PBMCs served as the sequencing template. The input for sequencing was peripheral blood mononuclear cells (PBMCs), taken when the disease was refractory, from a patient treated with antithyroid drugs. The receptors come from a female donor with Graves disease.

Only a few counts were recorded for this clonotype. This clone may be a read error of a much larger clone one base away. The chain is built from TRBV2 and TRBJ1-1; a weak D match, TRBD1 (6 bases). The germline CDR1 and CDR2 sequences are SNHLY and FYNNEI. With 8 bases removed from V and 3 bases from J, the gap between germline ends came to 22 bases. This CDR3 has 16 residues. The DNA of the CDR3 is TGTGCCAGCGGGGGGACAAATAGACGGCTGGACACTGAAGCTTTCTTT. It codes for CASGGTNRRLDTEAFF.

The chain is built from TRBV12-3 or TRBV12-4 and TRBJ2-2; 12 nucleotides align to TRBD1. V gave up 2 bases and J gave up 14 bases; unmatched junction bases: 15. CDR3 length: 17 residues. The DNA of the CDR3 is TGTGCCAGCAGTTTACCGGGACAGGGGGCCCCGAGAGTTGCCCTGTTTTTT. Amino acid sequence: CASSLPGQGAPRVALFF.

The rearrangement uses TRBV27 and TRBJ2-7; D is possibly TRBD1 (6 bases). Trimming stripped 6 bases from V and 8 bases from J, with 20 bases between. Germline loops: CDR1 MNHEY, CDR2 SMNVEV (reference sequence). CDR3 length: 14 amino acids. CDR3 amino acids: CASSKLEDRFQQYF. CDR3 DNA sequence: TGTGCCAGCAGCAAACTAGAGGACAGATTCCAGCAGTACTTC.

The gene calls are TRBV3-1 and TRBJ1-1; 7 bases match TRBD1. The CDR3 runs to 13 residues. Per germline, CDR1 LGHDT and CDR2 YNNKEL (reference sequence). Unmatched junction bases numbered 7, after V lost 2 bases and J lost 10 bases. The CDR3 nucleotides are TGTGCCAGCAGCCAACAGGGGGTAGGGGGAGCTTTCTTT. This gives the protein CASSQQGVGGAFF.

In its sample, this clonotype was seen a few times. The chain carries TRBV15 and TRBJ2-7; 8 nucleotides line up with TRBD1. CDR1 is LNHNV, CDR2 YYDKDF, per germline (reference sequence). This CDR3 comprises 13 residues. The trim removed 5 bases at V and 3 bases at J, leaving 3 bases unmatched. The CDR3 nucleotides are TGTGCCACCAGCGTACAGGGGGGCTACGAGCAGTACTTC. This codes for CATSVQGGYEQYF.

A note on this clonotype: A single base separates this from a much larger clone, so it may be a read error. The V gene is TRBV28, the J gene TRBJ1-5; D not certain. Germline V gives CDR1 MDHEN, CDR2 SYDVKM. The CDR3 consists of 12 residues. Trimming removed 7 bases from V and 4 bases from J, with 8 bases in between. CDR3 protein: CASIQRNQPQHF. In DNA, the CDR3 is TGTGCCAGCATACAGAGGAATCAGCCCCAGCATTTT.

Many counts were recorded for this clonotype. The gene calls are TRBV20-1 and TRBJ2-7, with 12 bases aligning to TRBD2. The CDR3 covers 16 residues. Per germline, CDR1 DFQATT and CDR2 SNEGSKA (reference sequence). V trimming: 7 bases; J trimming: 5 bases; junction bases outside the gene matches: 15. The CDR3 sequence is CSVGGRLAGENHEQYF. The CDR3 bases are TGCAGTGTCGGAGGACGACTAGCGGGAGAGAACCACGAGCAGTACTTC.

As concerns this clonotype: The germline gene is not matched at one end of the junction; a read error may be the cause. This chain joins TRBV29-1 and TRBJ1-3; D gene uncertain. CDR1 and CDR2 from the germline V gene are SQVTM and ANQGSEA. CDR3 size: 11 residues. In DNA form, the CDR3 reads TGCAGCGTTGAACATGGACACACCATATATTTT. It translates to CSVEHGHTIYF.

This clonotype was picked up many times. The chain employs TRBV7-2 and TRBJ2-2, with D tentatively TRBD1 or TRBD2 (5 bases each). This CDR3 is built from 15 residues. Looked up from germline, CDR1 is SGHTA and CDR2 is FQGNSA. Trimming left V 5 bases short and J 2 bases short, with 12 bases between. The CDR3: CASSPPGPNTGELFF. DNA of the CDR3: TGTGCCAGCAGCCCACCGGGGCCTAACACCGGGGAGCTGTTTTTT.

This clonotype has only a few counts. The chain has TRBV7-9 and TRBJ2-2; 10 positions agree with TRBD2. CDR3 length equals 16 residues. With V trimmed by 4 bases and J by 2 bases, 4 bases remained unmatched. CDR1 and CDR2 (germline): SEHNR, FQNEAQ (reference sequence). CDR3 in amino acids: CASSSRTSGNTGELFF. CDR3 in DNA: TGTGCCAGCAGCTCCAGGACTAGCGGTAACACCGGGGAGCTGTTTTTT.

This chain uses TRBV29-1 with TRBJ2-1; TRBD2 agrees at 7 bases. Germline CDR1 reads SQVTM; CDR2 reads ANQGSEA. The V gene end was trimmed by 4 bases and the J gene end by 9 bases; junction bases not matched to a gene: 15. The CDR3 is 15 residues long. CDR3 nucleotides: TGCAGCGTTGGATTAGGAGCGGGAAGCGGTGGTGAGCAGTTCTTC. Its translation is CSVGLGAGSGGEQFF.

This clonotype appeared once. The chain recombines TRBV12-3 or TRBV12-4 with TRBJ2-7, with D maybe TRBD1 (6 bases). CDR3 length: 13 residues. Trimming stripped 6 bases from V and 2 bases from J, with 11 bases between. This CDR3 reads CASSRGFAYEQYF. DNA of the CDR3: TGTGCCAGCAGCAGGGGCTTCGCCTACGAGCAGTACTTC.

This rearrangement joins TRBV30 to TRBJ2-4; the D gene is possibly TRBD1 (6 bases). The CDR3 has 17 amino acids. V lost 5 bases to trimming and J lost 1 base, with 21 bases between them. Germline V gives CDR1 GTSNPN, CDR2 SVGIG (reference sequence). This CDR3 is CAWPLEEGQMAKNIQYF. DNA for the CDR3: TGTGCCTGGCCTCTTGAAGAGGGACAAATGGCCAAAAACATTCAGTACTTC.

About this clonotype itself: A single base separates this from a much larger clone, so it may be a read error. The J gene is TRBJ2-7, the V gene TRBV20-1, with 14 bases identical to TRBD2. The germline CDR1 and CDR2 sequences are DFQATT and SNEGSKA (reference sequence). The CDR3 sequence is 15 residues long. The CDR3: CSARDGTSGSYERYF. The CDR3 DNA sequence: TGCAGTGCTAGAGACGGGACTAGCGGGAGCTACGAGCGGTACTTC.

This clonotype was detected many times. DNA for the CDR3: TGTGCCAGCAGATTAGGGGCAGTGAACACTGAAGCTTTCTTT. Amino acid sequence: CASRLGAVNTEAFF. The J gene is TRBJ1-1, the V gene TRBV28, with D possibly TRBD1 on 5 matching bases. The CDR3 loop spans 14 amino acids. Germline CDR1 reads MDHEN; CDR2 reads SYDVKM. V was pared by 6 bases and J by 0 bases, with 11 bases between.

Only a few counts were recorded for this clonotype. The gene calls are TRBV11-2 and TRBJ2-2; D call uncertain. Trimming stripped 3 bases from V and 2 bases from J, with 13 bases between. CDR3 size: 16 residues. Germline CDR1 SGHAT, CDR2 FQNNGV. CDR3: CASSFNWARNTGELFF. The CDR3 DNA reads TGTGCCAGCAGCTTTAACTGGGCTAGAAACACCGGGGAGCTGTTTTTT.

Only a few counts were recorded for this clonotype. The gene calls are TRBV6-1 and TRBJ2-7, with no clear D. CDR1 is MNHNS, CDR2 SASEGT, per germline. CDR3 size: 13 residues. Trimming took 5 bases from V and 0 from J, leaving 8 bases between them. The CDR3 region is CASSHGFSYEQYF. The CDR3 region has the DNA TGTGCCAGCAGTCATGGGTTCTCCTACGAGCAGTACTTC.

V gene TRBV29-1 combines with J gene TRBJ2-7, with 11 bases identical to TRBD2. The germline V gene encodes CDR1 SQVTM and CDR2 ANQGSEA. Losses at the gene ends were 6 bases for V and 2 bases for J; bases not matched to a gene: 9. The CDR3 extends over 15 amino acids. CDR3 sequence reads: CSVDGLAGPPYEQYF. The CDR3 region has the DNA TGCAGCGTCGACGGACTAGCGGGCCCTCCCTACGAGCAGTACTTC.

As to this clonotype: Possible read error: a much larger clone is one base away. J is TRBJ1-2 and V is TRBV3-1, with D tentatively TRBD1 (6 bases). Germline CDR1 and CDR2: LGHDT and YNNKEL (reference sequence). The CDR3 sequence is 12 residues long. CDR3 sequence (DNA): TGTGCCAGCAGCCAGGGACAAGGCGACTACTCCTTC. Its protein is CASSQGQGDYSF.

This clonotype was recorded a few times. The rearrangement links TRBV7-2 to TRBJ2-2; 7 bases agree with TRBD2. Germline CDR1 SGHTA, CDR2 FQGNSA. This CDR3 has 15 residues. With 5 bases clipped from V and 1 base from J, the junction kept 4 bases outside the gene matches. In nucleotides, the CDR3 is TGTGCCAGCAGCGGGCCTAGCGGGAACACCGGGGAGCTGTTTTTT. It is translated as CASSGPSGNTGELFF. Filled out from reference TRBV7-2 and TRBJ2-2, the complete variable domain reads GAGVSQSPSNKVTEKGKDVELRCDPISGHTALYWYRQSLGQGLEFLIYFQGNSAPDKSGLPSDRFSAERTGGSVSTLTIQRTQQEDSAVYLCASSGPSGNTGELFFGEGSRLTVL.

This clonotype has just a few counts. The CDR3 here is CASSHDQNSPLHF. CDR3 nucleotide sequence: TGCGCCAGCAGCCATGACCAGAATTCACCCCTCCACTTT. V gene TRBV4-3 combines with J gene TRBJ1-6, with D unresolved. The CDR3 is made up of 13 amino acids. V shed 3 bases and J shed 7 bases, with 7 bases lying between them. Germline V gene lookup returns CDR1 LGHNA and CDR2 YSLEER.

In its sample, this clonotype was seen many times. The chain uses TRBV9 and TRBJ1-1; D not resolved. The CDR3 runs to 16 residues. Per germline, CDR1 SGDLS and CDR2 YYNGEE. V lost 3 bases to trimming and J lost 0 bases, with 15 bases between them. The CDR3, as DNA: TGTGCCAGCAGCGCCTTCAGTGACCCCATGAACACTGAAGCTTTCTTT. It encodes CASSAFSDPMNTEAFF.

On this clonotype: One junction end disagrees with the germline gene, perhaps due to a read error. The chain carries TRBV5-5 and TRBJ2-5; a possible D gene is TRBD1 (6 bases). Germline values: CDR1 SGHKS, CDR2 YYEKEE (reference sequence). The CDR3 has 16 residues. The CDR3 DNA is TGTGCCAGCAGCTGGGACCTGACAGGTATCCAAGAGGCCCAGTACTTC. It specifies CASSWDLTGIQEAQYF.

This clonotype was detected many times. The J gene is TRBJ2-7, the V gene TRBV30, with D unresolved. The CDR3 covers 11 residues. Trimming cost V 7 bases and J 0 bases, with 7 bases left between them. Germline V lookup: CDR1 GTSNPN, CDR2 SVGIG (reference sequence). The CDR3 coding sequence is TGTGCCTACGCGAGCTCCTACGAGCAGTACTTC. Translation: CAYASSYEQYF.